This is a list of T cell receptor beta chains from one sample in a study of blood T cell repertoires in COVID-19. Profiled with immunoSEQ multiplex PCR; TCRdb holds only in-frame clones, not every one. The sample holds about 110,000 clones; approximately 85% are singletons and the top ten take about 3.6%. Sample: peripheral blood. The receptors stem from a man aged 40-49 years with acute or convalescent COVID-19. CDR3s include the opening cysteine and the closing phenylalanine or tryptophan. The D gene is left open where the match is weak. The size field is filled for only some rows; it gives once, few, many or a size class.

d_call: -; v_call: TRBV5-1; clone_size: -; j_call: TRBJ1-3; cdr3_aa: CASSFDSASGNTIYF; cdr3_nt: TGCGCCAGCAGCTTTGACAGCGCCTCTGGAAACACCATATATTTT
d_call: -; v_call: TRBV3-1/TRBV3-2; clone_size: -; j_call: TRBJ1-3; cdr3_aa: CASSQEGGTSGNTIYF; cdr3_nt: TGTGCCAGCAGCCAAGAGGGGGGGACATCAGGAAACACCATATATTTT
d_call: -; v_call: TRBV6-5; clone_size: -; j_call: TRBJ1-1; cdr3_aa: CASRHEFSRTEAFF; cdr3_nt: TGTGCCAGCAGGCACGAGTTCTCGAGGACTGAAGCTTTCTTT
d_call: -; v_call: TRBV3-1/TRBV3-2; clone_size: -; j_call: TRBJ2-3; cdr3_aa: CASSRGATDTQYF; cdr3_nt: TGTGCCAGCAGTCGGGGGGCAACAGATACGCAGTATTTT
d_call: TRBD1; v_call: TRBV5-6; clone_size: -; j_call: TRBJ1-5; cdr3_aa: CASSIGTGVAPQHF; cdr3_nt: TGTGCCAGCAGCATAGGGACAGGGGTTGCGCCCCAGCATTTT
d_call: -; v_call: TRBV6-6; clone_size: -; j_call: TRBJ2-1; cdr3_aa: CASSILVFNEQFF; cdr3_nt: TGTGCCAGCAGTATTCTAGTTTTCAATGAGCAGTTCTTC
d_call: -; v_call: TRBV5-1; clone_size: -; j_call: TRBJ2-1; cdr3_aa: CASSLSSSGSYNEQFF; cdr3_nt: TGCGCCAGCAGCTTGAGCAGTTCAGGCTCCTACAATGAGCAGTTCTTC
d_call: -; v_call: TRBV7-9; clone_size: few; j_call: TRBJ2-7; cdr3_aa: CASSSQGSLYEQYF; cdr3_nt: TGTGCCAGCAGCTCACAGGGATCCCTCTACGAGCAGTACTTC
d_call: TRBD1; v_call: TRBV5-4; clone_size: -; j_call: TRBJ2-5; cdr3_aa: CASSARDSQETQYF; cdr3_nt: TGTGCCAGCAGCGCGAGGGACAGTCAAGAGACCCAGTACTTC
d_call: -; v_call: TRBV3-1/TRBV3-2; clone_size: -; j_call: TRBJ2-6; cdr3_aa: CASSLDSGISGANVLTF; cdr3_nt: TGTGCCAGCAGCCTGGACAGTGGGATCTCTGGGGCCAACGTCCTGACTTTC
d_call: -; v_call: TRBV5-1; clone_size: few; j_call: TRBJ2-1; cdr3_aa: CASSLLGHSSYNEQFF; cdr3_nt: TGCGCCAGCAGCTTGTTGGGGCACTCCTCCTACAATGAGCAGTTCTTC
d_call: TRBD2; v_call: TRBV7-9; clone_size: -; j_call: TRBJ2-1; cdr3_aa: CASSPRGSGSYNEQFF; cdr3_nt: TGTGCCAGCAGCCCTCGGGGTAGCGGGAGTTACAATGAGCAGTTCTTC
d_call: -; v_call: TRBV13; clone_size: few; j_call: TRBJ1-1; cdr3_aa: CASSLVGGGTEAFF; cdr3_nt: TGTGCCAGCAGCTTAGTAGGTGGGGGGACTGAAGCTTTCTTT
d_call: TRBD1; v_call: TRBV3-1/TRBV3-2; clone_size: few; j_call: TRBJ2-7; cdr3_aa: CASSQGTGRYEQYF; cdr3_nt: TGTGCCAGCAGCCAAGGGACAGGGCGGTACGAGCAGTACTTC
d_call: TRBD2; v_call: TRBV5-1; clone_size: -; j_call: TRBJ2-3; cdr3_aa: CASSLWSSGGRTTDTQYF; cdr3_nt: TGCGCCAGCAGCTTGTGGTCTAGCGGGGGGCGTACGACAGATACGCAGTATTTT
d_call: TRBD2; v_call: TRBV7-9; clone_size: -; j_call: TRBJ2-7; cdr3_aa: CASSFSGLAGGLSYEQYF; cdr3_nt: TGTGCCAGCAGCTTTTCGGGACTAGCGGGGGGCTTATCCTACGAGCAGTACTTC
d_call: TRBD2; v_call: TRBV24-1; clone_size: once; j_call: TRBJ2-5; cdr3_aa: CATSDKAGTSVQETQYF; cdr3_nt: TGTGCCACCAGTGACAAAGCCGGGACTAGCGTCCAAGAGACCCAGTACTTC
d_call: -; v_call: TRBV29-1; clone_size: -; j_call: TRBJ2-1; cdr3_aa: CSAPSYAQSSSYNEQFF; cdr3_nt: TGCAGCGCTCCCTCCTACGCACAGTCCAGCTCCTACAATGAGCAGTTCTTC
d_call: -; v_call: TRBV3-1/TRBV3-2; clone_size: -; j_call: TRBJ2-7; cdr3_aa: CASSQVLSGLYEQYF; cdr3_nt: TGTGCCAGCAGCCAAGTGCTCTCAGGGTTATACGAGCAGTACTTC
d_call: -; v_call: TRBV29-1; clone_size: -; j_call: TRBJ2-7; cdr3_aa: CSARPTGSSYEQYF; cdr3_nt: TGCAGCGCCCGCCCGACAGGCAGCTCCTACGAGCAGTACTTC
d_call: -; v_call: TRBV9; clone_size: -; j_call: TRBJ1-1; cdr3_aa: CASSVVDSTEAFF; cdr3_nt: TGTGCCAGCAGCGTAGTGGACAGCACTGAAGCTTTCTTT
d_call: -; v_call: TRBV11-2; clone_size: -; j_call: TRBJ2-2; cdr3_aa: CASPLSGELFF; cdr3_nt: TGTGCCAGCCCCTTGAGCGGGGAGCTGTTTTTT
d_call: TRBD1; v_call: TRBV5-1; clone_size: -; j_call: TRBJ2-1; cdr3_aa: CASSASGGSNEQFF; cdr3_nt: TGCGCCAGCAGCGCCTCAGGGGGATCCAATGAGCAGTTCTTC
d_call: -; v_call: TRBV30; clone_size: -; j_call: TRBJ1-1; cdr3_aa: CAWSRGTEAFF; cdr3_nt: TGTGCCTGGAGTCGAGGGACTGAAGCTTTCTTT
d_call: -; v_call: TRBV24-1; clone_size: -; j_call: TRBJ2-1; cdr3_aa: CATSDLLDGVNEQFF; cdr3_nt: TGTGCCACCAGTGATTTGCTGGACGGGGTTAATGAGCAGTTCTTC
d_call: TRBD2; v_call: TRBV4-1; clone_size: -; j_call: TRBJ2-7; cdr3_aa: CASSQDVGEGGWSYEQYF; cdr3_nt: TGCGCCAGCAGCCAAGACGTTGGGGAGGGTGGTTGGTCCTACGAGCAGTACTTC
d_call: TRBD2; v_call: TRBV4-2; clone_size: -; j_call: TRBJ2-3; cdr3_aa: CASSQEAGGPDTQYF; cdr3_nt: TGTGCCAGCAGCCAAGAGGCGGGGGGGCCAGATACGCAGTATTTT
d_call: TRBD1; v_call: TRBV11-2; clone_size: -; j_call: TRBJ2-3; cdr3_aa: CASSLRGRPRDRSTDTQYF; cdr3_nt: TGTGCCAGCAGCTTAAGGGGACGGCCCCGGGACAGATCCACAGATACGCAGTATTTT
d_call: -; v_call: TRBV11-2; clone_size: -; j_call: TRBJ1-2; cdr3_aa: CASSLVGGTNYGYTF; cdr3_nt: TGTGCCAGCAGCTTAGTTGGGGGGACCAACTATGGCTACACCTTC
d_call: TRBD2; v_call: TRBV4-1; clone_size: -; j_call: TRBJ2-3; cdr3_aa: CASSQWVMGGGKRDTQYF; cdr3_nt: TGCGCCAGCAGCCAATGGGTGATGGGCGGGGGGAAGAGAGATACGCAGTATTTT
d_call: TRBD1; v_call: TRBV14; clone_size: once; j_call: TRBJ1-2; cdr3_aa: CASSHYPQGGVYGYTF; cdr3_nt: TGTGCCAGCAGCCATTATCCACAGGGGGGTGTCTATGGCTACACCTTC
d_call: TRBD2; v_call: TRBV20-1; clone_size: -; j_call: TRBJ2-5; cdr3_aa: CSASLMRGAGETQYF; cdr3_nt: TGCAGTGCTAGTTTAATGCGGGGGGCCGGGGAGACCCAGTACTTC
d_call: TRBD1; v_call: TRBV6-2/TRBV6-3; clone_size: -; j_call: TRBJ1-2; cdr3_aa: CASSYGTGGYTF; cdr3_nt: TGTGCCAGCAGTTACGGGACAGGGGGCTACACCTTC
d_call: -; v_call: TRBV9; clone_size: -; j_call: TRBJ1-1; cdr3_aa: CASKKTTGGPGEAFF; cdr3_nt: TGTGCCAGTAAGAAGACTACGGGGGGACCCGGTGAAGCTTTCTTT
d_call: TRBD2; v_call: TRBV4-3; clone_size: -; j_call: TRBJ2-5; cdr3_aa: CASSQDRASGGAGETQYF; cdr3_nt: TGCGCCAGCAGCCAAGATAGGGCTAGCGGGGGGGCCGGGGAGACCCAGTACTTC
d_call: TRBD1; v_call: TRBV18; clone_size: -; j_call: TRBJ1-1; cdr3_aa: CASSEQGGNTEAFF; cdr3_nt: TGTGCCAGCTCGGAGCAGGGGGGGAACACTGAAGCTTTCTTT
d_call: TRBD1; v_call: TRBV19; clone_size: many; j_call: TRBJ1-1; cdr3_aa: CASITGVTEAFF; cdr3_nt: TGTGCCAGTATAACAGGGGTCACTGAAGCTTTCTTT
d_call: TRBD2; v_call: TRBV2; clone_size: -; j_call: TRBJ2-1; cdr3_aa: CASSGSGWEQFF; cdr3_nt: TGTGCCAGCAGTGGTAGCGGGTGGGAGCAGTTCTTC
d_call: -; v_call: TRBV24-1; clone_size: -; j_call: TRBJ1-1; cdr3_aa: CATRLSGWTEAFF; cdr3_nt: TGTGCCACCAGACTGAGCGGGTGGACTGAAGCTTTCTTT
d_call: -; v_call: TRBV24-1; clone_size: -; j_call: TRBJ2-1; cdr3_aa: CATSDRGFYNEQFF; cdr3_nt: TGTGCCACCAGTGATCGGGGGTTCTACAATGAGCAGTTCTTC
d_call: -; v_call: TRBV5-1; clone_size: -; j_call: TRBJ1-1; cdr3_aa: CASGTGSANTEAFF; cdr3_nt: TGCGCCAGCGGAACAGGGAGTGCGAACACTGAAGCTTTCTTT
d_call: TRBD2; v_call: TRBV3-1/TRBV3-2; clone_size: -; j_call: TRBJ2-7; cdr3_aa: CASSGGASYEQYF; cdr3_nt: TGTGCCAGTAGCGGGGGGGCTTCCTACGAGCAGTACTTC
d_call: TRBD2; v_call: TRBV7-9; clone_size: -; j_call: TRBJ2-3; cdr3_aa: CASSPRTSLDTDTQYF; cdr3_nt: TGTGCCAGCAGCCCCAGGACTAGCCTTGACACAGATACGCAGTATTTT
d_call: -; v_call: TRBV18; clone_size: -; j_call: TRBJ2-6; cdr3_aa: CASSPQDSSANVLTF; cdr3_nt: TGTGCCAGCTCACCTCAGGATTCTTCGGCCAACGTCCTGACTTTC
d_call: TRBD1; v_call: TRBV2; clone_size: once; j_call: TRBJ1-2; cdr3_aa: CASLTPGQTFYGYTF; cdr3_nt: TGTGCCAGCCTCACCCCGGGACAGACATTCTATGGCTACACCTTC
d_call: TRBD1; v_call: TRBV9; clone_size: -; j_call: TRBJ2-1; cdr3_aa: CASSVGQGASGNEQFF; cdr3_nt: TGTGCCAGCAGCGTAGGACAGGGGGCGTCGGGAAATGAGCAGTTCTTC
d_call: -; v_call: TRBV19; clone_size: -; j_call: TRBJ1-2; cdr3_aa: CASSTRQTGNYGYTF; cdr3_nt: TGTGCCAGTAGTACACGCCAGACAGGTAACTATGGCTACACCTTC
d_call: -; v_call: TRBV4-1; clone_size: -; j_call: TRBJ1-2; cdr3_aa: CASSPQRRRTELGGYTF; cdr3_nt: TGCGCCAGCAGCCCCCAAAGGAGGCGAACCGAGTTGGGTGGCTACACCTTC
d_call: -; v_call: TRBV6-5; clone_size: -; j_call: TRBJ2-5; cdr3_aa: CASSYGDPRERETQYF; cdr3_nt: TGTGCCAGCAGTTATGGGGACCCCCGGGAGAGGGAGACCCAGTACTTC
d_call: -; v_call: TRBV4-3; clone_size: -; j_call: TRBJ2-6; cdr3_aa: CASSQLSTVGVANVLTF; cdr3_nt: TGCGCCAGCAGCCAACTGAGCACGGTGGGAGTGGCCAACGTCCTGACTTTC
d_call: TRBD1; v_call: TRBV6-1; clone_size: -; j_call: TRBJ1-4; cdr3_aa: CASSSRQGTNEKLFF; cdr3_nt: TGTGCCAGCAGTTCTCGACAGGGGACGAATGAAAAACTGTTTTTT
d_call: TRBD2; v_call: TRBV9; clone_size: -; j_call: TRBJ2-3; cdr3_aa: CASSRFETSGEFESDTQYF; cdr3_nt: TGTGCCAGCAGCCGATTTGAAACTAGCGGGGAGTTTGAATCAGATACGCAGTATTTT
d_call: TRBD1; v_call: TRBV10-3; clone_size: -; j_call: TRBJ1-1; cdr3_aa: CAISEGQAMNTEAFF; cdr3_nt: TGTGCCATCAGTGAGGGACAGGCGATGAACACTGAAGCTTTCTTT
d_call: -; v_call: TRBV19; clone_size: once; j_call: TRBJ1-3; cdr3_aa: CASSPQGPSGNTIYF; cdr3_nt: TGTGCCAGCAGTCCCCAGGGCCCCTCTGGAAACACCATATATTTT
d_call: -; v_call: TRBV12-3/TRBV12-4; clone_size: -; j_call: TRBJ1-1; cdr3_aa: CASSLGLHTEAFF; cdr3_nt: TGTGCCAGCAGTTTAGGACTTCACACTGAAGCTTTCTTT
d_call: -; v_call: TRBV7-9; clone_size: -; j_call: TRBJ1-6; cdr3_aa: CASSLGSSPLHF; cdr3_nt: TGTGCCAGCAGCTTAGGCAGTTCACCCCTCCACTTT
d_call: TRBD1; v_call: TRBV7-9; clone_size: -; j_call: TRBJ2-7; cdr3_aa: CASSGGTGVDEQYF; cdr3_nt: TGTGCCAGCAGCGGCGGGACAGGGGTTGACGAGCAGTACTTC
d_call: -; v_call: TRBV27; clone_size: -; j_call: TRBJ2-4; cdr3_aa: CASSQLTGLTKNIQYF; cdr3_nt: TGTGCCAGCAGTCAACTGACAGGTTTGACCAAAAACATTCAGTACTTC
d_call: TRBD2; v_call: TRBV24-1; clone_size: few; j_call: TRBJ2-3; cdr3_aa: CATSDLWTSGDTQYF; cdr3_nt: TGTGCCACCAGTGATTTGTGGACTAGCGGGGATACGCAGTATTTT
d_call: TRBD1; v_call: TRBV5-6; clone_size: -; j_call: TRBJ1-2; cdr3_aa: CASSLGQGGSYGYTF; cdr3_nt: TGTGCCAGCAGCTTGGGACAGGGTGGAAGCTATGGCTACACCTTC